This note documents a single T cell receptor beta chain sequence. Its antigen is unknown. Per-base qualities were not stored, and no clone one base away is much larger. Graves' hyperthyroidism was defined as stable when no progression to ophthalmopathy occurred over 18 months of follow-up. Hyperthyroidism patients were aged 18 to 65 years and newly diagnosed, with disease duration of less than 2 months. The study excluded patients with uncontrolled infections, other autoimmune diseases, pregnancy or lactation. Diagnoses were established on the basis of clinical symptoms, serum thyroxine and TRAb, thyroid ultrasound, and orbital computed tomography. PBMCs were separated from 10 ml of fresh peripheral blood using Ficoll-Paque density gradient centrifugation. Trizol reagent was used to extract total RNA, and RNA quality was then checked on an Agilent 2100 Bioanalyzer. Amplification of TCR beta CDR3 regions was carried out from RNA transcripts. A first-round RT-PCR of the TCR CDR3 used the HTBI primer set with the Qiagen OneStep RT-PCR kit. Libraries were constructed in a second round of multiplex PCR, after which size selection and purification were performed. Paired-end sequencing of the libraries was performed with 100 bp reads on an Illumina HiSeq2000. For the original study's pipeline: SOAPnuke was used to process the raw data, removing reads that contained adapters or uncalled bases, had a mean Phred below 15, or lacked an exact match to the constant primer or identifier. COPE v1.2.5 was used to merge high-quality paired reads, and clonotypes were defined as unique nucleotide sequences. MiTCR v1.1 was used to align the clonotypes against IMGT TRBV, TRBD and TRBJ reference segments. Only V-J combinations with frequency above 0.0001, covering about 99% of repertoires, were analysed. The TCS score was defined as the ratio of F50 (clonal expansion) to E x V (chaos), calculated using BLOSUM62-based TCRdist between CDR3 peptides within each V-J. Welch's t-statistics and random forest reduced 514 V-J features to 13, which were used in a naive Bayes classifier (R e1071). Starting from the raw public reads, TCRdb applied fastp trimming at Q25, assembled clones with MiXCR and retained in-frame beta chains. Entries are consolidated by CDR3 protein sequence, retaining the most common genes and DNA. These V and J calls rely on TCRdb rather than the paper's analysis. For this sample the table gives hundreds of thousands of distinct CDR3 sequences, of which 13% to 15% were detected only once. Of the sample, approximately 13% is held by the ten largest clones.

This sample was taken from a study of T cells in Graves' hyperthyroidism and ophthalmopathy (dated by TCRdb to between 2018 and 2020). Broadly, across the study: Peripheral blood samples were taken at the time of initial diagnosis, prior to any treatment. The paper reports TCR Vbeta CDR3 sequencing of some 140 peripheral blood samples: around 41 ophthalmopathy, under 80 hyperthyroidism and roughly 17 progressor patients. In addition, the study compared T-cell repertoires in thyroid tissue and in blood from about 6 Graves' hyperthyroidism patients. The approximately 100 discovery patients were divided at random into training and test sets in a 7:3 ratio. Prospective prediction of ophthalmopathy was tested in an independent validation cohort of about 19 hyperthyroidism patients and 15 to 17 patients who later progressed to ophthalmopathy. After blood sampling, hyperthyroidism patients were treated with methimazole at a starting dose of 30 mg daily, and ophthalmopathy patients were treated with high-dose intravenous methylprednisolone. TCR V-J signatures able to tell the groups apart were searched for in a discovery cohort of some 97 patients, of whom fewer than 45 had Graves' ophthalmopathy and roughly 59 had stable Graves' hyperthyroidism. Broad study findings and their caveats: Sample size was not statistically predetermined, and investigators were not blinded to group allocation. Ophthalmopathy was separated from stable hyperthyroidism by a 13 V-J signature model, with approximately 89% sensitivity and roughly 81% specificity obtained in cross-validation and 80%/75% obtained in testing. In validation, the model predicted progression to ophthalmopathy a median of 6.5 months before onset, with approximately 68% sensitivity and roughly 73% specificity. Most expanded thyroid clonotypes (frequency above 0.001) were also detected in blood, a finding suggesting that blood repertoires may reflect thyroid immune responses.

Relative to germline, V is missing 5 bases and J is missing 1 base, with 5 bases of the junction outside any gene match. From cysteine to phenylalanine, the CDR3 is 15 amino acids long. The CDR3 DNA has 45 bases and is translated from base 1. The sequencing input was blood. The sequence joins TRBV12-3 or TRBV12-4 to TRBJ1-3; TRBD1 aligns with 7 central bases. The origin of this receptor is a woman in her 40s with Graves' hyperthyroidism. The base sequence is TGTGCCAGCAGTAGTAAACAGGGGTCTGGAAACACCATATATTTT. The encoded protein is CASSSKQGSGNTIYF.